The source of this TCR beta chain is a study of early T cells in non-severe SARS-CoV-2 infection. CDR3 size: 16 residues. Germline CDR1 and CDR2: KGHSH and LQKENI. V was pared by 1 base and J by 5 bases, with 10 bases of the junction left unmatched. This clonotype was seen many times. TCRdb re-analysed the 5' RACE reads in MiXCR, keeping a single row per CDR3 protein. Among roughly 67,000 distinct CDR3 sequences listed, 9% to 15% were seen once. The J gene is TRBJ1-2, the V gene TRBV18; 7 positions agree with TRBD1. The TCR originated in an adult who was a healthcare worker with PCR-confirmed SARS-CoV-2 infection or an uninfected control (not recorded which). Material for sequencing was whole blood. The CDR3 DNA reads TGTGCCAGCTCACCACTTCCGGGACAGACGTCGTATGGCTACACCTTC. Translation: CASSPLPGQTSYGYTF.